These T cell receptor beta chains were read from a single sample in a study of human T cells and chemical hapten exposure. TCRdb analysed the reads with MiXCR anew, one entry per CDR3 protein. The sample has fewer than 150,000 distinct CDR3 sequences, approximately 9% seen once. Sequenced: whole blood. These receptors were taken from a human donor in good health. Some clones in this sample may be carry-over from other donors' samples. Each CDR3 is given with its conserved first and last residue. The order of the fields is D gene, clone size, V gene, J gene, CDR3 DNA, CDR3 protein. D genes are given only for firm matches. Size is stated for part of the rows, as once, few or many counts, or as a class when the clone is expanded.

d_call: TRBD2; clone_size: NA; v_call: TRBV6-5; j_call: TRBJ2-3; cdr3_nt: TGTGCCAGCAGTTACTCCATGGGCGGGAGTGGAGATACGCAGTATTTT; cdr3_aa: CASSYSMGGSGDTQYF
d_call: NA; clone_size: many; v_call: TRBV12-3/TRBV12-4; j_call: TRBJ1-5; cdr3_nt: TGTGCCAGCGGTCGGGGGGTCGGGCATAGCAATCAGCCCCAGCATTTT; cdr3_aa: CASGRGVGHSNQPQHF
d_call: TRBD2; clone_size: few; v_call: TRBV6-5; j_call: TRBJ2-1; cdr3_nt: TGTGCCAGCAGCGGGACTAGCGGGGGGGCCATCGGAGTTAATGAGCAGTTCTTC; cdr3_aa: CASSGTSGGAIGVNEQFF
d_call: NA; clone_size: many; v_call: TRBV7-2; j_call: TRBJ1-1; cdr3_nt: TGTGCCAGCAGCCCCCAGGGGTTCACTGAAGCTTTCTTT; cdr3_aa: CASSPQGFTEAFF
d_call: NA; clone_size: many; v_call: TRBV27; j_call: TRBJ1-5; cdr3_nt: TGTGCCAGCAGTGCGATCGGCGGAAGTACTCAGCCCCAGCATTTT; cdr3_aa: CASSAIGGSTQPQHF
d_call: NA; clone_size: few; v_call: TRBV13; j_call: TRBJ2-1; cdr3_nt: TGTGCCAGCAGCTTGGGCCCGGGGGATGAGTTCTTC; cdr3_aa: CASSLGPGDEFF
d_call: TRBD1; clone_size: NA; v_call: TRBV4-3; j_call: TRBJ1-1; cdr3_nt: TGCGCCAGCAGCCAAGGGACAAGGGACAGGGGGAACACTGAAGCTTTCTTT; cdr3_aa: CASSQGTRDRGNTEAFF
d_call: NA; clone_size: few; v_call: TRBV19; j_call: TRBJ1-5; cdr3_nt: TGTGCCAGTAGTAACCAGGACAATCAGCCCCAGCATTTT; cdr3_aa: CASSNQDNQPQHF
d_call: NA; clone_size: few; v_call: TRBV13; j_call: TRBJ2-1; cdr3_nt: TGTGCCAGCAGCCCTGCTTGGGGGAACCCCCCCCCACATGGGCAGTTCTTC; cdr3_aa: CASSPAWGNPPPHGQFF
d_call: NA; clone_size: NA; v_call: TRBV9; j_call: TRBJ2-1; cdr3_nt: TGTGCCAGCAGCGTAGTGAGCGGGTCGCTCTCCTACAATGAGCAGTTCTTC; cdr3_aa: CASSVVSGSLSYNEQFF
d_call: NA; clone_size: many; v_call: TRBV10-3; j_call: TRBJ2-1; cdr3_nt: TGTGCCATCAGTGAGTCTACTAGTAGGTACAATGAGCAGTTCTTC; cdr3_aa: CAISESTSRYNEQFF
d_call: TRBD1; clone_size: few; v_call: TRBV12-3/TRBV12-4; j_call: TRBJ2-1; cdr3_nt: TGTGCCAGCAGTTTTCAGGGGGCCGCCCCCAATGAGCAGTTCTTC; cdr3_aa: CASSFQGAAPNEQFF
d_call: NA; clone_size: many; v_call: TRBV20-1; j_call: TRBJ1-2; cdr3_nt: TGCAGTGCTAGACCATCAGGGAGTCACTATGGCTACGCCTTC; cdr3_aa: CSARPSGSHYGYAF
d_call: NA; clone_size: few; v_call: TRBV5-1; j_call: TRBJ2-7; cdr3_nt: TGCGCCAGCAGCTTTGTCCGGGGGAAAGGCCACGAGCAGTACTTC; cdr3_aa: CASSFVRGKGHEQYF
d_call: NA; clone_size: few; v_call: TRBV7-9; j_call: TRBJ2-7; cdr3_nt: TGTGCCAGCAGCTTAGCGACTGGGCAGTACGAGCAGTACTTC; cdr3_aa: CASSLATGQYEQYF
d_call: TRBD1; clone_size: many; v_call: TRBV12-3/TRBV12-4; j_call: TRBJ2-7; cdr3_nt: TGTGCCAGCAGTTTTACAGGGGTGGGCGAGCAGTACTTC; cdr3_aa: CASSFTGVGEQYF
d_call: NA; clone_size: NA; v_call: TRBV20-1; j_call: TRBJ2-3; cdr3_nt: TGCAGTGCCCCGACTTGGAGGGGCACAGATACGCAGTATTTT; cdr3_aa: CSAPTWRGTDTQYF
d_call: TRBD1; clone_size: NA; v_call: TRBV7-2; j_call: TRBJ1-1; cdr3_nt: TGTGCCAGCAGCGGACAGGGGGCGCAGAACACTGAAGCTTTCTTT; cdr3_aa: CASSGQGAQNTEAFF
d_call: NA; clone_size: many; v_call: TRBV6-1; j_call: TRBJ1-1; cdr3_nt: TGTGCCAGCAGTGCGAACAGGGACACTGAAGCTTTCTTT; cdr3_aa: CASSANRDTEAFF
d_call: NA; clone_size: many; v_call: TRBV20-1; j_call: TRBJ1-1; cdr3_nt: TGCAGTGCTAGCCCCGCGAACACTGAAGCTTTCTTT; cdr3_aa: CSASPANTEAFF
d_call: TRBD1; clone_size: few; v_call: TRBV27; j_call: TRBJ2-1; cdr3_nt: TGTGCCAGCAGTTTAGGAACAGGGGGTGAGCAGTTCTTC; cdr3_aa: CASSLGTGGEQFF
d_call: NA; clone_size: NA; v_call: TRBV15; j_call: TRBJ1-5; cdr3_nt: TGTGCCACCACCTGGCACCCAAATCAGCCCCAGCATTTT; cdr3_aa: CATTWHPNQPQHF
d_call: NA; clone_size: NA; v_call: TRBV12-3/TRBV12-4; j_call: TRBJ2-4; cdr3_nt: TGTGCCAGCAGTTTGTTTGGGGGGTACAAAAACATTCAGTACTTC; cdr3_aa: CASSLFGGYKNIQYF
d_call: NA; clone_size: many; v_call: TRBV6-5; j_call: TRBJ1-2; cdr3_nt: TGTGCCAGCATCGGGCCCCGGGAGTCAGGCCGTGGCTACACCTTC; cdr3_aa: CASIGPRESGRGYTF
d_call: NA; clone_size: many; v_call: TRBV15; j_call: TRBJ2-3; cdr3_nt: TGTGCCACCAGCAGGACTGCTGGGGGGACAGATACGCAGTATTTT; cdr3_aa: CATSRTAGGTDTQYF
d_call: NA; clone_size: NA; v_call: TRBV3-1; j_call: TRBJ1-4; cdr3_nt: TGTGCCAGCAGCCAAGAGGGAGGGGTATCCGAAAAACTGTTTTTT; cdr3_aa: CASSQEGGVSEKLFF
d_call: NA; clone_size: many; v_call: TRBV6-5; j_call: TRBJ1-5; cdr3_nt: TGTGCCAGCAGTGCGGGGGACAAGCAGCCCCAGCATTTT; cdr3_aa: CASSAGDKQPQHF
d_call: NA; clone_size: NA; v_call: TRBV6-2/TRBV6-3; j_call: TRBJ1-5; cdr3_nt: TGTGCCAGCAGTTATTCGGGATCCCAGCCCCAGCATTTT; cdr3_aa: CASSYSGSQPQHF
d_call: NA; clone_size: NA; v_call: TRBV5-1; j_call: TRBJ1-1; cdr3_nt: TGCGCCAGCAGCTCCGGGACTTTGAACACTGAAGCTTTCTTT; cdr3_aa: CASSSGTLNTEAFF
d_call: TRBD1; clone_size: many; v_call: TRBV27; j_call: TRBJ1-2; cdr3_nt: TGTGCCAGCAGTGATAAGGGGGCTGGATTCCTCTATGGCTACACCTTC; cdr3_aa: CASSDKGAGFLYGYTF
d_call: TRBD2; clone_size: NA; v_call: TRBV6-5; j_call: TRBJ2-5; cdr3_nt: TGTGCCAGCAATCAACTAGCGGGGGGCCATTCTCAAGAGACCCAGTACTTC; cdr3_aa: CASNQLAGGHSQETQYF
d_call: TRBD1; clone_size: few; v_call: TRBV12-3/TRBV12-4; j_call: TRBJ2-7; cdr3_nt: TGTGCCAGCAGCGCGACAGGGAGCTACGAGCAGTACTTC; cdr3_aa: CASSATGSYEQYF
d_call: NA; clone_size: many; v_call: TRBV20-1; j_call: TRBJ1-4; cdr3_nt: TGCAGTGCGTTTCCACAGGAGTCTAATGAAAAACTGTTTTTT; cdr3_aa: CSAFPQESNEKLFF
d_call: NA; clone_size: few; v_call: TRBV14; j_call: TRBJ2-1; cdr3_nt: TGTGCCAGCAGCCAAGGCTATCCTAGCGTCGGCTACAATGAGCAGTTCTTC; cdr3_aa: CASSQGYPSVGYNEQFF
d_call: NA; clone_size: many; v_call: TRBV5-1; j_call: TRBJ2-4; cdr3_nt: TGCGCCAGCAGCTTGGGCCTCCTGACTGGGGCCGTAGCCAAAAACATTCAGTACTTC; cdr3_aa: CASSLGLLTGAVAKNIQYF
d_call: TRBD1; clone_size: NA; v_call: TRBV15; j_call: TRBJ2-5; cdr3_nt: TGTGCCACCAGCCTCCGGACAGGGGGCCTAGAGACCCAGTACTTC; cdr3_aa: CATSLRTGGLETQYF
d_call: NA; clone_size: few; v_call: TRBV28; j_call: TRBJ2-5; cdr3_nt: TGTGCCAGCAGTTTCCGGACGTACCAAGAGACCCAGTACTTC; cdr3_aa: CASSFRTYQETQYF